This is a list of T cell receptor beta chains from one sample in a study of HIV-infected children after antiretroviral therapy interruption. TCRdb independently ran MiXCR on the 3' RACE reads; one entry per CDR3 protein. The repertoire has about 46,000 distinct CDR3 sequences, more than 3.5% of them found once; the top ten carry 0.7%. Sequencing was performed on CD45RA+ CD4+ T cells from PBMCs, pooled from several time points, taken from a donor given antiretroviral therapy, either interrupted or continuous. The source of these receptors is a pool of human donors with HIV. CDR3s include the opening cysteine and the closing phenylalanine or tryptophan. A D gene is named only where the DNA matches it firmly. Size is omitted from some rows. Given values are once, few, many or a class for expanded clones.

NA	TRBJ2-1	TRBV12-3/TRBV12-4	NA	TGTGCCAGCAGGCCGACCCGGGGGCGTAACTCCTACAATGAGCAGTTCTTC	CASRPTRGRNSYNEQFF
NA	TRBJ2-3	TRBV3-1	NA	TGTGCCAGCAGCCAGTGGCTAGGGGCTACAGATACGCAGTATTTT	CASSQWLGATDTQYF
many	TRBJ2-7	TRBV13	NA	TGTGCCAGCAGCTTAGGACTCTACGAGCAGTACTTC	CASSLGLYEQYF
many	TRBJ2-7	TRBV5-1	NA	TGCGCCAGCAGCATACGGACAGGGAGGGACGAGCAGTACTTC	CASSIRTGRDEQYF
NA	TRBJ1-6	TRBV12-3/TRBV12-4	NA	TGTGCCAGCAGTTTAAACACCATTTCACCCCTCCACTTT	CASSLNTISPLHF
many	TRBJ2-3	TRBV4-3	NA	TGCGCCAGCAGCCAAGATGGGACCCGGGGCTATACGCAGTATTTT	CASSQDGTRGYTQYF
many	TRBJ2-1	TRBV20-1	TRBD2	TGCAGTGCTCGGACTAGCGCCTACAATGAGCAGTTCTTC	CSARTSAYNEQFF
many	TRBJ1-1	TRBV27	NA	TGTGCCAGCAGTTCAAGGGGATCCGTGAACACTGAAGCTTTCTTT	CASSSRGSVNTEAFF
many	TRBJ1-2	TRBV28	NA	TGTGCCAGCAGTTTAGGGGGCCGCGTCCCTAACTATGGCTACACCTTC	CASSLGGRVPNYGYTF
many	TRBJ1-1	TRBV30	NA	TGTGCCTGGGTCACAGAGCAATTCCAGATGAACACTGAAGCTTTCTTT	CAWVTEQFQMNTEAFF
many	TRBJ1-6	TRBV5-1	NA	TGCGCCAGCAGCTTGGACAGGGCGGATAATTCACCCCTCCACTTT	CASSLDRADNSPLHF
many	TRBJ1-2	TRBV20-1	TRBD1	TGCAGTGCTACCTACGCCGGGACAGATGGCTACACCTTC	CSATYAGTDGYTF
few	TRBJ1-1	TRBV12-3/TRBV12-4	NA	TGTGCCAGCAGTTTCCCCCCCCAATTCACTGAAGCTTTCTTT	CASSFPPQFTEAFF
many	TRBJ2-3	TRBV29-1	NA	TGCAGCGTTGGCTTAATCACAGATACGCAGTATTTT	CSVGLITDTQYF
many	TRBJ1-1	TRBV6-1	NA	TGTGCCAGCAGTGCGCAGGGGAGAGGCGCTTTCTTT	CASSAQGRGAFF
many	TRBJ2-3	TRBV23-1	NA	TGCGCCAGCAGTCCCAGGGTCTGCACAGATACGCAGTATTTT	CASSPRVCTDTQYF
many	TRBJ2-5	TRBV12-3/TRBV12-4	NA	TGTGCCAGCACCGCGATTGGGGGCTCGGAGACCCAGTACTTC	CASTAIGGSETQYF
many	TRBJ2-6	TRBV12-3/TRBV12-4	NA	TGTGCCAGCAGTTTGAGTGGTTGGGGGGCCAACGTCCTGACTTTC	CASSLSGWGANVLTF
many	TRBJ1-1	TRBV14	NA	TGTGCCAGCAGCCAAGGAACTTCCGGAAACACTGAAGCTTTCTTT	CASSQGTSGNTEAFF
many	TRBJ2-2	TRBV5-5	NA	TGTGCCAGCAGCTTCGGGACACCCGGGGAGCTGTTTTTT	CASSFGTPGELFF
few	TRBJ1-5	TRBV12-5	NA	TGTGCTAGTGGTTTGAGTGGGGCCATTAGCAATCAGCCCCAGCATTTT	CASGLSGAISNQPQHF
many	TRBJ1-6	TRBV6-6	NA	TGTGCCAGCAGACCACCGACAGCCCAATCACCCCTCCACTTT	CASRPPTAQSPLHF
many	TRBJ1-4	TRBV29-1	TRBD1	TGCAGCGCGCGAGAACCGGGACAGGGAGATGAAAAACTGTTTTTT	CSAREPGQGDEKLFF
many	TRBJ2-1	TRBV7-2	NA	TGTGCCAGCCGCGGGAACTACAATGAGCAGTTCTTC	CASRGNYNEQFF
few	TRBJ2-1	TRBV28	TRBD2	TGTGCCAGCAGTTCAGACGGGGGGGGGAGTGAGCAGTTCTTC	CASSSDGGGSEQFF
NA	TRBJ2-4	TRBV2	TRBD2	TGTGCCAGCAGCCCTAGCGGGGGGATGGACATTCAGTACTTC	CASSPSGGMDIQYF
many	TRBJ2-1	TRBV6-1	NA	TGTGCCAGCAGTGAGGCAGGGTTCAGTGAGCAGTTCTTC	CASSEAGFSEQFF
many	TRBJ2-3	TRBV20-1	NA	TGCAGTGCTAGTCGTTGGCAGGGACCCACAGATACGCAGTATTTT	CSASRWQGPTDTQYF
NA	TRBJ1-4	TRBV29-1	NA	TGCAGCGTTACGTACAGGGTTGGGGAAAAACTGTTTTTT	CSVTYRVGEKLFF
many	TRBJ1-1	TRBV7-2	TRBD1	TGTGCCAGCAGCAACAGGGGGGCCACTGAAGCTTTCTTT	CASSNRGATEAFF
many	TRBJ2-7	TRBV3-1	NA	TGTGCCAGCAGCCGACAGTTCTCCTATGAACAGTACTTC	CASSRQFSYEQYF
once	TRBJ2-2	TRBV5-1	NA	TGCGCCAGCAGCTCCCTGGTCCTGAACACCGGGGAGCTGTTTTTT	CASSSLVLNTGELFF
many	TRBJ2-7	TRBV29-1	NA	TGCAGCGTTGCCCTGACAAACTACTACGAGCAGTACTTC	CSVALTNYYEQYF
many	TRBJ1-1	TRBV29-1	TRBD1	TGCAGCGTTGATCGGGACAGTACCTCTGAAGCTTTCTTT	CSVDRDSTSEAFF
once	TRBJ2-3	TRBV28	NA	TGTGCCAGCAGCTCCTTCGGCACATCCGCCACAGATACGCAGTATTTT	CASSSFGTSATDTQYF
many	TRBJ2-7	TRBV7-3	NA	TGTGCCAGCAGCCCCAGCCCGAGCAACGAGCAGTACTTC	CASSPSPSNEQYF
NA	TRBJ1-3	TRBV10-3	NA	TGTGCCATCAGTGCCATTACCTCTGGAAACACCATATATTTT	CAISAITSGNTIYF
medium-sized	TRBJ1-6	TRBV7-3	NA	TGTGCCAGCAGCTACGGCTCAGCGGGGGCAGGTTCACCCCTCCACTTT	CASSYGSAGAGSPLHF
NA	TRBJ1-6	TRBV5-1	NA	TGCGCCAGCAGCCCGACCAATAATTCACCCCTCCACTTT	CASSPTNNSPLHF